Listed here is a single T cell receptor beta chain. This CDR3 spans 16 amino acids. Germline values: CDR1 LNHDA, CDR2 SQIVND (reference sequence). Trimming cost V 5 bases and J 1 base, with 18 bases left between them. Profiled with immunoSEQ multiplex PCR; TCRdb holds only in-frame clones, not every one. In the table there are tens of thousands of clones, more than 80% of which are singletons. The data were taken from a study of chemoradiotherapy in HPV16-positive cancers. This TCR came from a human donor with HPV-associated anogenital cancer. V gene TRBV19 combines with J gene TRBJ2-7, with D possibly TRBD2 on 6 matching bases. The sequenced sample was blood, obtained from a patient who underwent chemoradiotherapy. The CDR3 bases are TGTGCCAGTAGTGCTTGGACGGGGGATGCGTCCTACGAGCAGTACTTC. Amino acids: CASSAWTGDASYEQYF.